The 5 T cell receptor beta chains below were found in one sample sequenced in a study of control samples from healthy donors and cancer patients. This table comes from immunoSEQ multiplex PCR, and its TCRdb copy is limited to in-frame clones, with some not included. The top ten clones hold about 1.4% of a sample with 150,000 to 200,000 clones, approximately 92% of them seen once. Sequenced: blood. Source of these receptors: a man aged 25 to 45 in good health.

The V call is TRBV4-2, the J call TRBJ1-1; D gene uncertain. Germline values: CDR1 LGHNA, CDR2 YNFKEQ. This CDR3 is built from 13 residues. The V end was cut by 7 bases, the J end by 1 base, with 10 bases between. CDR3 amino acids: CASTLFGNTEAFF. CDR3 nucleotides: TGTGCCAGCACTCTGTTTGGGAACACTGAAGCTTTCTTT.

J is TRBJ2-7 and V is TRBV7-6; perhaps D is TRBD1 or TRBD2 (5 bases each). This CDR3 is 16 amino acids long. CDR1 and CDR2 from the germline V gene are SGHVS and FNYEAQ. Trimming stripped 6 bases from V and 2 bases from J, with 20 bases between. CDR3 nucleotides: TGTGCCAGCAGTCGTACATCCGGGACGACCCCCTACGAGCAGTACTTC. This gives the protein CASSRTSGTTPYEQYF.

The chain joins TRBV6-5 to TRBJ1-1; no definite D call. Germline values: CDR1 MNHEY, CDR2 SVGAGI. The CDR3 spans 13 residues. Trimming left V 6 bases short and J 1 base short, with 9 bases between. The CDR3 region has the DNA TGTGCCAGCAGACTACTGCAGAACACTGAAGCTTTCTTT. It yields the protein CASRLLQNTEAFF.

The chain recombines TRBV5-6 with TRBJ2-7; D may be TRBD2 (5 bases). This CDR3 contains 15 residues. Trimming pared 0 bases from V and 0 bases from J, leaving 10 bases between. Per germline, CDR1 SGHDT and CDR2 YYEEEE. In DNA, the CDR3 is TGTGCCAGCAGCTTGGGGCCGGGAAGCTCCTACGAGCAGTACTTC. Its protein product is CASSLGPGSSYEQYF.

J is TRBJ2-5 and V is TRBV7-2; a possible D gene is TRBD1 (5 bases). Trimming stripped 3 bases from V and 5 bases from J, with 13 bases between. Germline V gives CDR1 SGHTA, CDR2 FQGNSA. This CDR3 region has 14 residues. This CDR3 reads CASSLEYRSETQYF. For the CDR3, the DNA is TGTGCCAGCAGCTTGGAGTACAGGTCGGAGACCCAGTACTTC.